The rows below give T cell receptor beta chains drawn from one sample of a study of blood T cells in healthy people across ages. TCRdb re-called the 5' RACE reads through MiXCR, storing one row per CDR3 protein. The sample lists 700,000 to 900,000 distinct CDR3 sequences, around a quarter seen once, with over 2.5% in the top ten. This sample was shared with a second study, whose subject was T cells of mothers and their children.

The source material was blood. All receptors come from a boy younger than 18 in good health. Each CDR3 is given with its conserved first and last residue. Fields, in order: CDR3 length, V gene, J gene, clone size, CDR3 protein. Part of the rows lack a size; the others show once, few, many or a class for expanded clones.

15	TRBV7-2	NA	NA	CASSLGASGVGEQFF
15	TRBV12-3/TRBV12-4	TRBJ2-2	many	CASSPGTGGTGELFF
13	TRBV7-9	TRBJ2-1	NA	CASSLTTDNEQFF
20	TRBV20-1	TRBJ1-4	few	CSASREGPRDVLATNEKLFF
16	TRBV27	TRBJ1-5	few	CASSPVTVNSNQPQHF
12	TRBV28	TRBJ2-4	many	CASNSGLTIQYF
15	TRBV20-1	TRBJ2-3	NA	CSAGTSGSHTDTQYF
15	TRBV10-3	TRBJ2-5	few	CAISERAGGLETQYF
13	TRBV20-1	TRBJ2-1	NA	CSAGGDAGYVQFF
14	TRBV29-1	TRBJ2-3	NA	CSSTGQGLTDTQYF
16	TRBV6-1	TRBJ1-1	NA	CAILLGTEYMNTEAFF
15	TRBV18	TRBJ2-5	NA	CASSRETGAKETQYF
13	TRBV10-3	TRBJ2-7	NA	CAISEHGTAKRDF
14	TRBV20-1	TRBJ1-3	NA	CSARAGPVGNTIYF
11	TRBV29-1	TRBJ1-2	few	CSVDSNYGYTF
16	TRBV13	TRBJ2-7	NA	CASRPTSGGRGKEQYF
15	TRBV27	TRBJ1-2	NA	CASSFRQGANYGYTF
15	TRBV4-3	TRBJ1-2	NA	CASSQDITGFYGYTF
11	TRBV29-1	TRBJ1-2	NA	CSVGRADGYTF
14	TRBV2	TRBJ2-5	many	CASSEVGRGETQYF
15	TRBV12-3/TRBV12-4	TRBJ2-7	NA	CASRSRGGAQNEQYF
16	TRBV7-9	TRBJ1-5	NA	CASSLEQGQKKQPQHF
16	TRBV7-8	TRBJ1-4	NA	CASSLGTGTTNEKLFF
12	TRBV3-1	TRBJ2-5	NA	CASSQDPWETFF
17	TRBV5-1	TRBJ2-5	few	CASSFSGTSGIVETQYF
15	TRBV27	TRBJ2-1	NA	CASSFLDRGRNEQFF
15	TRBV27	TRBJ1-1	NA	CASSPNREVWTEAFF
15	TRBV12-3/TRBV12-4	TRBJ1-1	NA	CASSSQQGVNTEAFF
13	TRBV7-2	TRBJ1-5	few	CASSLDDIQPQHF
14	TRBV4-2	TRBJ2-3	NA	CASSQSGPGAAQYF
14	TRBV7-9	NA	NA	CASSGEESSYEQYF
13	TRBV7-2	TRBJ1-6	NA	CASSLGLASPLHF
16	TRBV4-1	TRBJ1-4	NA	CASSQDRSLGHEKLFF
14	TRBV12-3/TRBV12-4	TRBJ1-4	NA	CASHFGGSNEKLFF
14	TRBV13	TRBJ2-7	many	CASSFGAESYEQYF
16	TRBV27	TRBJ2-3	NA	CASSLGESRNPDTQYF
12	TRBV6-1	TRBJ1-5	few	CASSEFDRAQHF
15	TRBV2	TRBJ2-2	few	CASSVEQVNTGELFF
15	TRBV3-1	TRBJ1-3	few	CASSHTGYSGNTIYF
13	TRBV7-9	TRBJ2-5	NA	CASSWEGGETQYF
14	TRBV29-1	TRBJ2-4	NA	CSVWTGGTKNIQYF
14	TRBV12-3/TRBV12-4	TRBJ2-4	NA	CASNIGTKGNIQYF